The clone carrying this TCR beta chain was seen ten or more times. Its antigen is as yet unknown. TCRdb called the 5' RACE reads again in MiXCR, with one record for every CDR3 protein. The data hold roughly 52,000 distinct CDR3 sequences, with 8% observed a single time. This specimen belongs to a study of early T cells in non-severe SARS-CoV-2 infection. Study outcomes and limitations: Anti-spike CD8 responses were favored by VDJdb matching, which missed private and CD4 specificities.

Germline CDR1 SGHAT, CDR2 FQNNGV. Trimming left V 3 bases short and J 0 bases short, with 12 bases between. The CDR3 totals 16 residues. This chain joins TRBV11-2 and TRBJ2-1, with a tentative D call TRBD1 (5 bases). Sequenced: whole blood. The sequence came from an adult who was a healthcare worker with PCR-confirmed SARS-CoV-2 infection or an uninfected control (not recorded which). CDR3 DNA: TGTGCCAGCAGCTTGCGCCCCAGGGACTCCTACAATGAGCAGTTCTTC. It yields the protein CASSLRPRDSYNEQFF. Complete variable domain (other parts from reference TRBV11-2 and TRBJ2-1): EAGVAQSPRYKIIEKRQSVAFWCNPISGHATLYWYQQILGQGPKLLIQFQNNGVVDDSQLPKDRFSAERLKGVDSTLKIQPAKLEDSAVYLCASSLRPRDSYNEQFFGPGTRLTVL.